Below are 21 T cell receptor beta chains sequenced from a single sample in a study of blood T cell repertoires in COVID-19. Libraries were prepared by immunoSEQ multiplex PCR; TCRdb keeps only in-frame clonotypes and omits some of them. The sample lists about 81,000 clones; over 70% were seen once. Sequenced sample: peripheral blood. The receptors were gathered from a woman aged 45-60 years with acute or convalescent COVID-19.

The CDR3 DNA is TGTGCCAGCAGCCCCAGCGGGGGCCTTGAGCAGTACTTC. Its translation: CASSPSGGLEQYF. This chain uses TRBV27 with TRBJ2-7; 8 bases map to TRBD2. Germline assignment: CDR1 MNHEY and CDR2 SMNVEV (reference sequence). J was trimmed by 7 bases and V by 6 bases; bases with no gene match: 8. CDR3 length: 13 amino acids.

V usage is TRBV10-3 and J usage is TRBJ2-3; a possible D gene is TRBD2 (6 bases). Trimming pared 4 bases from V and 0 bases from J, leaving 8 bases between. Germline loops: CDR1 ENHRY, CDR2 SYGVKD. The CDR3 runs 14 residues. This CDR3 is CAISGAGSTDTQYF. The CDR3 coding sequence is TGTGCCATCAGTGGCGCGGGGAGCACAGATACGCAGTATTTT.

This clone was observed a single time. The rearrangement joins TRBV14 to TRBJ2-1; D unclear. The V gene lost 0 bases and the J gene lost 11 bases, with 8 bases spanning the gap. Germline V gene data show CDR1 as SGHDN and CDR2 as FVKESK. The CDR3 has 12 residues. CDR3 amino acids: CASSQERSKQFF. Written as DNA, the CDR3 is TGTGCCAGCAGCCAAGAGAGGTCTAAGCAGTTCTTC.

The rearrangement joins TRBV28 to TRBJ1-1, with D possibly TRBD1 on 6 matching bases. V lost 4 bases to trimming and J lost 3 bases, with 12 bases between them. CDR1 and CDR2 (germline): MDHEN, SYDVKM. There are 14 residues in the CDR3. The CDR3 protein is CASSSPGAYTEAFF. CDR3 DNA sequence: TGTGCCAGCAGTTCCCCAGGGGCGTACACTGAAGCTTTCTTT.

The chain is built from TRBV7-9 and TRBJ1-4; 10 bases match TRBD1. CDR3 length: 15 amino acids. Trimming at V came to 3 bases and at J to 8 bases, leaving 6 bases not matched to a gene. CDR1 is SEHNR, CDR2 FQNEAQ, per germline (reference sequence). The CDR3 reads CASSFPDRGHEKLFF. In nucleotides, the CDR3 is TGTGCCAGCAGCTTCCCCGACAGGGGGCACGAAAAACTGTTTTTT. Looking up the rest from reference TRBV7-9 and TRBJ1-4 gives the full variable domain: DTGVSQNPRHKITKRGQNVTFRCDPISEHNRLYWYRQTLGQGPEFLTYFQNEAQLEKSRLLSDRFSAERPKGSFSTLEIQRTEQGDSAMYLCASSFPDRGHEKLFFGSGTQLSVL.

CDR3 amino acids: CASGGTGNQPQHF. The CDR3 nucleotides read TGTGCCAGTGGAGGGACAGGCAATCAGCCCCAGCATTTT. The genes are TRBV19 and TRBJ1-5, with 7 bases lining up with TRBD1. The V and J ends lost 8 bases and 2 bases, in that order; junction bases with no gene match: 3. The germline gives CDR1 LNHDA, CDR2 SQIVND (reference sequence). This CDR3 has 13 residues.

The rearrangement links TRBV6-5 to TRBJ1-6; TRBD1 aligns across 8 bases. V was clipped by 4 bases and J by 10 bases; unmatched bases: 9. CDR3 length equals 15 residues. Germline CDR1 is MNHEY and CDR2 is SVGAGI. In DNA form, the CDR3 reads TGTGCCAGCAGTTCCGATACAGGGGGAGGCTCACCCCTCCACTTT. Amino acids: CASSSDTGGGSPLHF.

This sequence joins TRBV29-1 and TRBJ2-1; D remains unclear. This CDR3 spans 11 amino acids. Per germline, CDR1 SQVTM and CDR2 ANQGSEA. With 2 bases removed from V and 8 bases from J, the gap between germline ends came to 7 bases. CDR3 bases: TGCAGCGTTGAACTAGGCGATGAGCAGTTCTTC. Translation: CSVELGDEQFF.

A word on this clone: The junction departs from germline at one end; a sequencing error may be responsible. The V call is TRBV6-1, the J call TRBJ1-1; 9 positions agree with TRBD1. The CDR3 sequence is 12 residues long. In germline, CDR1 is MNHNS, CDR2 SASEGT. The CDR3 protein is CASREGDRAAFF. As DNA, the CDR3 is TGTGCCAGCAGGGAAGGGGACAGGGCGGCTTTCTTT.

This clone came up once. This chain links TRBV24-1 with TRBJ2-2, with TRBD1 as a possible D gene (5 bases). V lost 0 bases to trimming and J lost 2 bases, with 12 bases between them. Germline CDR1 reads KGHDR; CDR2 reads SFDVKD. CDR3 length: 17 amino acids. The chain's CDR3 is CATSDLQGPPNTGELFF. The DNA for the CDR3 is TGTGCCACCAGTGATTTGCAGGGCCCACCTAACACCGGGGAGCTGTTTTTT.

The rearrangement links TRBV6-1 to TRBJ1-2; no firm D call. Looked up from germline, CDR1 is MNHNS and CDR2 is SASEGT. This CDR3 is 16 amino acids long. V lost 4 bases to trimming and J lost 4 bases, with 19 bases between them. The CDR3 nucleotides are TGTGCCAGCAGTGGTTCGTCGGTAACTGCTGGCTATGGCTACACCTTC. Protein product: CASSGSSVTAGYGYTF.

V usage is TRBV19 and J usage is TRBJ1-1; TRBD1 agrees at 10 bases. From germline, CDR1 is LNHDA and CDR2 SQIVND (reference sequence). The trim removed 1 base at V and 1 base at J, leaving 0 bases unmatched. The CDR3 totals 15 residues. CDR3 bases: TGTGCCAGTAGTATAGGGGACAGGGGGAACACTGAAGCTTTCTTT. Its protein product is CASSIGDRGNTEAFF.

The chain recombines TRBV15 with TRBJ2-3, with D perhaps matching TRBD2 (5 bases). Germline V gene data show CDR1 as LNHNV and CDR2 as YYDKDF (reference sequence). V was clipped by 1 base and J by 4 bases, with 12 bases between them. This CDR3 is 15 amino acids long. The chain's CDR3 is CATSRAGYLADTQYF. CDR3 bases: TGTGCCACCAGCAGAGCGGGGTATCTCGCAGATACGCAGTATTTT.

The chain combines TRBV11-2 with TRBJ2-1, with 12 bases aligning to TRBD1. Germline trimming cut 6 bases from V and 12 bases from J; bases unmatched to any gene: 15. The germline V gene has CDR1 SGHAT and CDR2 FQNNGV. The CDR3 contains 16 residues. CDR3 loop: CASSSTPGQGAFGQFF. CDR3 DNA: TGTGCCAGCAGTTCTACCCCGGGACAGGGGGCTTTTGGGCAGTTCTTC.

This clone has just a few counts. The chain couples TRBV30 to TRBJ1-2, with a possible D match to TRBD1 (5 bases). Per germline, CDR1 GTSNPN and CDR2 SVGIG (reference sequence). The CDR3 has 13 amino acids. V lost 4 bases and J 2 bases, leaving 11 bases between the germline ends. The CDR3 spells CAWKPQGNYGYTF. CDR3 nucleotide sequence: TGTGCCTGGAAACCCCAGGGAAACTATGGCTACACCTTC.

The rearrangement links TRBV11-2 to TRBJ1-3; no definite D call. Trimming stripped 1 base from V and 0 bases from J, with 4 bases between. This CDR3 has 14 residues. Germline-derived CDR1 and CDR2 are SGHAT and FQNNGV. CDR3 protein: CASSLGLSGNTIYF. CDR3 coding DNA: TGTGCCAGCAGCTTAGGACTCTCTGGAAACACCATATATTTT. Looking up the rest from reference TRBV11-2 and TRBJ1-3 gives the full variable domain: EAGVAQSPRYKIIEKRQSVAFWCNPISGHATLYWYQQILGQGPKLLIQFQNNGVVDDSQLPKDRFSAERLKGVDSTLKIQPAKLEDSAVYLCASSLGLSGNTIYFGEGSWLTVV.

The chain has TRBV6-5 and TRBJ1-6; TRBD1 matches at 10 bases. The ends lost 7 bases at V and 4 bases at J; junction bases unmatched: 1. Germline assignment: CDR1 MNHEY and CDR2 SVGAGI. The CDR3 is 14 residues long. Here the CDR3 reads CASTGQGYNSPLHF. The DNA for the CDR3 is TGTGCCAGCACGGGACAGGGGTATAATTCACCCCTCCACTTT.

This sequence joins TRBV6-6 and TRBJ1-3; possibly TRBD1 for D (6 bases). From germline, CDR1 is MNHNY and CDR2 SVGAGI (reference sequence). This CDR3 contains 14 residues. Trimming shortened V by 6 bases and J by 1 base, and 10 bases separated the two germline ends. CDR3 DNA: TGTGCCAGCAGAGCAGGACAGTCTGGAAACACCATATATTTT. Translating gives CASRAGQSGNTIYF.

In nucleotides, the CDR3 is TGTGCCACCAGCAGAGATACGATGCGGGGGAGCTCCTACAATGAGCAGTTCTTC. Residues: CATSRDTMRGSSYNEQFF. The J gene is TRBJ2-1, the V gene TRBV15; 7 bases line up with TRBD2. V was pared by 0 bases and J by 0 bases, with 8 bases of the junction left unmatched. The V gene's germline CDR1 is LNHNV and CDR2 YYDKDF (reference sequence). The CDR3 extends over 18 amino acids.

The chain has TRBV7-6 and TRBJ2-6; D is unclear. CDR1 is SGHVS, CDR2 FNYEAQ, per germline. The CDR3 is 13 amino acids. The V end lost 2 bases, the J end lost 9 bases, and 8 bases lay between the germline ends. The CDR3 spells CASSLSGFNVLTF. The CDR3 bases are TGTGCCAGCAGCTTATCAGGTTTCAACGTCCTGACTTTC.

The chain couples TRBV6-6 to TRBJ2-7; a possible D gene is TRBD1 (6 bases). This CDR3 region has 14 residues. Trimming took off 2 bases at V and 4 bases at J, with 12 bases between the two ends. Germline V gene sequence: CDR1 MNHNY, CDR2 SVGAGI (reference sequence). The CDR3 nucleotides read TGTGCCAGCAGTTACCCCGGACAGTTTTACGAGCAGTACTTC. It encodes CASSYPGQFYEQYF.